This T cell receptor (beta chain) emerged from a study of Graves' ophthalmopathy and Graves' hyperthyroidism. Remarks on this clonotype: Its antigen is undetermined.

A diagnosis was made from clinical symptoms together with serum thyroxine, TRAb, thyroid ultrasound and orbital computed tomography. The authors amplified TCR beta CDR3 regions from RNA transcripts. RT-PCR in the first round used HTBI primers; a second-round multiplex PCR followed. From the multiplex PCR reads, TCRdb called clonotypes with MiXCR, one entry per CDR3 protein. There are over a million distinct CDR3 sequences in the sample; approximately 35% occur only once, and more than 9.5% lies in the top ten. Findings and caveats of the study: Ophthalmopathy versus stable hyperthyroidism: 13-signature model gave around 85% sensitivity, 65% to 82% specificity. Ophthalmopathy progression was predicted by the model at 60% to 71% sensitivity and 72% to 80% specificity.

Germline V CDR1 and CDR2: GTSNPN, SVGIG (reference sequence). Between the trimmed V and J ends, which lost 7 bases and 1 base, there was a span of 13 bases. This CDR3 is 13 amino acids long. The genes are TRBV30 and TRBJ1-1; the D is unclear. The sample taken for sequencing was peripheral blood or thyroid tissue (not recorded which). This TCR was recovered from an adult man with Graves' hyperthyroidism. CDR3 bases: TGTGCCTCCACAAAGTCAGCGAACACTGAAGCTTTCTTT. Translated, it gives CASTKSANTEAFF.